The 16 T cell receptor beta chains below were found in one sample sequenced in a study of post-analysis software for immune sequencing data. General study points: The study found TRBV5-6, TRBV5-1 and TRBV20-1 among about five TRBV segments more frequent in patients than controls.

Antigens for these TCRs are unknown. Researchers reported that TCR beta cDNA libraries carried unique molecular identifiers. TCRdb recomputed calls from the PCR reads with MiXCR, one row per CDR3 protein. The table records 400,000 to 500,000 distinct CDR3 sequences, about 39% of them present only once. The source material was blood. These TCRs come from a girl aged 2 to 9 with multiple sclerosis.

Comment on this clonotype: The junction does not match germline at one end; this may be a read error. The rearrangement uses TRBV6-5 and TRBJ2-5, with TRBD1 matching 9 bases. This CDR3 spans 15 amino acids. Germline CDR1 MNHEY, CDR2 SVGAGI. CDR3 region: CASSYLDRGKETQYF. CDR3 sequence (DNA): TGTGCCAGCAGTTACTTGGACAGGGGTAAAGAAACCCAGTACTTC.

The gene calls are TRBV2 and TRBJ1-2, with D possibly being TRBD1 (6 bases). Germline assignment: CDR1 SNHLY and CDR2 FYNNEI. The V and J ends lost 2 bases and 3 bases respectively, with 16 bases between them. This CDR3 is built from 16 residues. CDR3 region: CASSEPTGGLDYGYTF. CDR3 bases: TGTGCCAGCAGTGAACCGACAGGCGGGTTGGACTATGGCTACACCTTC.

This clonotype was detected a few times. V and J are TRBV11-2 and TRBJ2-7; D unclear. In germline, CDR1 is SGHAT, CDR2 FQNNGV. Deletions cut 4 bases from V and 3 bases from J, with 10 bases between. This CDR3 comprises 13 residues. In DNA form, the CDR3 reads TGTGCCAGCAGCTATGCACCCAACTACGAGCAGTACTTC. Amino acids: CASSYAPNYEQYF.

This sequence joins TRBV18 and TRBJ2-7; D ambiguous. The CDR3 has 15 residues. Germline V gives CDR1 KGHSH, CDR2 LQKENI. The ends were cut back, 3 bases at V and 0 bases at J, with 12 bases in the middle. The CDR3 reads CASSPRRYSSYEQYF. Written as DNA, the CDR3 is TGTGCCAGCTCACCGCGGCGGTATAGCTCCTACGAGCAGTACTTC.

The V gene is TRBV7-8, the J gene TRBJ2-1; tentative D call: TRBD2 (7 bases). V lost 1 base and J lost 10, with 11 bases in between. The CDR3 spans 13 residues. Germline V gives CDR1 SGHVS, CDR2 FQNEAQ. The CDR3 spells CASSLEGGGEQFF. CDR3 sequence (DNA): TGTGCCAGCAGCTTAGAGGGCGGGGGCGAGCAGTTCTTC.

CDR3 residues: CSVELQRNLGAETQYF. CDR3 sequence (DNA): TGCAGCGTTGAATTGCAGCGGAACCTGGGGGCGGAGACCCAGTACTTC. V gene TRBV29-1 combines with J gene TRBJ2-5, with D perhaps matching TRBD1 (6 bases). Trimming took 2 bases from V and 5 from J, leaving 21 bases between them. Germline CDR1 and CDR2: SQVTM and ANQGSEA. The CDR3 loop spans 16 amino acids.

The V call is TRBV6-5, the J call TRBJ1-1, with TRBD1 matching 8 bases. The J segment lost 7 bases and the V segment lost 0 bases, leaving 7 bases of the junction unmatched. The CDR3 loop spans 15 amino acids. The V gene's germline CDR1 is MNHEY and CDR2 SVGAGI. The CDR3 DNA reads TGTGCCAGCAGTTACTCTCGGCAGGGGGCTATTGAAGCTTTCTTT. Amino acid sequence: CASSYSRQGAIEAFF.

This clonotype was counted once. This rearrangement joins TRBV3-1 to TRBJ1-1; D ambiguous. Trimming removed 1 base at V and 6 bases at J, with 12 bases between. The CDR3 is 14 amino acids. CDR1 is LGHDT, CDR2 YNNKEL, per germline (reference sequence). CDR3 loop: CASSQGLSTAEAFF. In nucleotides, the CDR3 is TGTGCCAGCAGCCAAGGTCTCAGCACCGCTGAAGCTTTCTTT.

Worth noting for this clonotype: As the CDR3 is not closed by the conserved phenylalanine or tryptophan, this likely results from a read error. The chain carries TRBV7-2 and TRBJ2-4; 8 bases map to TRBD1. The J call is in doubt because the DNA end fits TRBJ2-7 better. This CDR3 region has 15 residues. Germline V lookup: CDR1 SGHTA, CDR2 FQGNSA. CDR3 sequence: CASSPGQGALYEQYC. DNA for the CDR3: TGTGCCAGCAGCCCTGGGCAGGGGGCACTCTACGAGCAGTACTGC.

V is TRBV18 and J is TRBJ2-1, with 12 nucleotides matching TRBD2. The CDR3 consists of 17 residues. J gave up 0 bases and V 3 bases, and 3 bases lay outside the gene matches. The germline gives CDR1 KGHSH, CDR2 LQKENI. The CDR3 DNA sequence: TGTGCCAGCTCACCTTGGACTAGCGGGATCTCCTACAATGAGCAGTTCTTC. Amino acids: CASSPWTSGISYNEQFF.

The chain carries TRBV29-1 and TRBJ2-5, with TRBD2 as a possible D gene (6 bases). The germline V gene has CDR1 SQVTM and CDR2 ANQGSEA. The CDR3 loop spans 15 amino acids. V was trimmed by 0 bases and J by 1 base, leaving 12 bases between them. CDR3 DNA sequence: TGCAGCGTTGAAGATGGAGGACTAACCCAAGAGACCCAGTACTTC. Its translation: CSVEDGGLTQETQYF. The full variable domain, in which reference TRBV29-1 and TRBJ2-5 provide the parts outside the CDR3, is SAVISQKPSRDICQRGTSLTIQCQVDSQVTMMFWYRQQPGQSLTLIATANQGSEATYESGFVIDKFPISRPNLTFSTLTVSNMSPEDSSIYLCSVEDGGLTQETQYFGPGTRLLVL.

The V and J genes are TRBV29-1 and TRBJ1-2, with a possible D match to TRBD1 (5 bases). CDR1 and CDR2 from the germline V gene are SQVTM and ANQGSEA. This CDR3 spans 12 amino acids. V gave up 7 bases and J gave up 5 bases, with 14 bases separating them. CDR3: CSAGDEGYGYTF. As DNA, the CDR3 is TGCAGCGCTGGGGACGAGGGGTATGGCTACACCTTC. Based on the CDR3 plus reference TRBV29-1 and TRBJ1-2, the full variable domain is SAVISQKPSRDICQRGTSLTIQCQVDSQVTMMFWYRQQPGQSLTLIATANQGSEATYESGFVIDKFPISRPNLTFSTLTVSNMSPEDSSIYLCSAGDEGYGYTFGSGTRLTVV.

About this clonotype itself: A read error may explain this, as a much larger clone is one base away. The chain joins TRBV20-1 to TRBJ2-7; D unclear. TRBJ2-5 explains the end of the DNA better; the J call may be wrong. The CDR3 runs 11 residues. Germline V gene sequence: CDR1 DFQATT, CDR2 SNEGSKA (reference sequence). For the CDR3, the DNA is TGCAGGGCTAGACAAGGGGAGACCCAGTACTTC. The encoded protein is CRARQGETQYF.

V gene TRBV14 combines with J gene TRBJ2-5, with no clear D. CDR1 is SGHDN and CDR2 is FVKESK in the germline V gene. Deletions cut 0 bases from V and 3 bases from J, with 11 bases between. This CDR3 is built from 15 residues. The CDR3 spells CASSQERQSKETQYF. CDR3 in DNA: TGTGCCAGCAGCCAAGAACGGCAGTCTAAAGAGACCCAGTACTTC. The variable domain in full, completed from reference TRBV14 and TRBJ2-5, reads EAGVTQFPSHSVIEKGQTVTLRCDPISGHDNLYWYRRVMGKEIKFLLHFVKESKQDESGMPNNRFLAERTGGTYSTLKVQPAELEDSGVYFCASSQERQSKETQYFGPGTRLLVL.

The rearrangement joins TRBV5-6 to TRBJ1-2; the match to TRBD1 covers 7 bases. CDR3 length: 15 residues. Germline V gene data show CDR1 as SGHDT and CDR2 as YYEEEE. V lost 3 bases to trimming and J lost 7 bases; unmatched junction nucleotides: 12. In nucleotides, the CDR3 is TGTGCCAGCAGCTGGGGACAGATGCTGGGGATTGGCTACACCTTC. This encodes CASSWGQMLGIGYTF.

This rearrangement joins TRBV28 to TRBJ2-5; D may be TRBD2 (5 bases). Germline-derived CDR1 and CDR2 are MDHEN and SYDVKM. Trimming stripped 7 bases from V and 5 bases from J, with 14 bases between. CDR3 length equals 13 residues. The CDR3 region has the DNA TGTGCCAGCAACGAGAGAGGGAAGGAGACCCAGTACTTC. Translated: CASNERGKETQYF.